Listed here are 28 T cell receptor beta chains from one sample, sequenced in a study of T cells in Graves' hyperthyroidism and ophthalmopathy. RNA transcripts provided the source from which TCR beta CDR3 regions were amplified. The HTBI set primed first-round TCR CDR3 RT-PCR. TCRdb itself ran the multiplex PCR reads through MiXCR, one entry per CDR3 protein. This table has over 450,000 distinct CDR3 sequences, approximately 15% appearing once. The source material was blood. These receptors all stem from a woman aged 18-30 years with Graves' hyperthyroidism.

This clonotype was counted at least ten times. V is TRBV12-3 or TRBV12-4 and J is TRBJ2-3; 12 nucleotides align to TRBD2. The CDR3 extends over 16 amino acids. V gave up 2 bases and J gave up 5 bases; unmatched junction bases: 5. CDR3 protein: CASSLLAGGPGDTQYF. CDR3 nucleotide sequence: TGTGCCAGCAGTTTACTAGCGGGAGGGCCAGGAGATACGCAGTATTTT.

This clonotype showed up just a few times. V is TRBV28 and J is TRBJ2-4, with 7 nucleotides matching TRBD2. There are 12 residues in the CDR3. The V segment lost 2 bases and the J segment 9 bases; nucleotides outside the gene matches: 1. The germline V gene encodes CDR1 MDHEN and CDR2 SYDVKM. The CDR3 DNA reads as TGTGCCAGCAGTTTAGGGGAGGGCATTCAGTACTTC. This sequence encodes CASSLGEGIQYF.

This clonotype has more than one count but fewer than ten. The chain carries TRBV5-1 and TRBJ2-7; no definite D call. The germline V gene encodes CDR1 SGHRS and CDR2 YFSETQ. The CDR3 is 15 amino acids. The ends were cut back, 1 base at V and 4 bases at J, with 15 bases in the middle. CDR3 in DNA: TGCGCCAGCAGCTTGATGGGCAATATCGGGTACGAGCAGTACTTC. Encoded protein: CASSLMGNIGYEQYF.

This clonotype came up a few times. The genes are TRBV6-2 or TRBV6-3 and TRBJ1-1, with a weak D call TRBD1 (6 bases). V lost 5 bases to trimming and J lost 8 bases, with 15 bases between them. Germline lookup yields CDR1 MNHEY and CDR2 SVGEGT. This CDR3 comprises 13 residues. CDR3 coding DNA: TGTGCCAGCAGTAAGCAGGGGCCGCGCGAAGCTTTCTTT. It yields the protein CASSKQGPREAFF.

Remarks on this clonotype: At one end the junction does not follow the germline gene, possibly because of a read error. This chain links TRBV6-2 or TRBV6-3 with TRBJ1-2; 10 bases are shared with TRBD1. Germline V gives CDR1 MNHEY, CDR2 SVGEGT. This CDR3 is built from 14 residues. This chain's CDR3 is CTSSNRDRGIRYTF. As DNA, the CDR3 is TGTACCAGCAGTAACCGGGACAGGGGTATTCGCTACACCTTC.

This clonotype was seen repeatedly, ten times or more. The CDR3 nucleotides are TGTGCCAGCAGCCCCCGACCCACCAATCAGCCCCAGCATTTT. This translates into CASSPRPTNQPQHF. This sequence joins TRBV3-1 and TRBJ1-5; D is ambiguous. The germline V gene has CDR1 LGHDT and CDR2 YNNKEL (reference sequence). V lost 4 bases, J lost 3 bases, and 10 bases lay in between. CDR3 length: 14 residues.

This clonotype showed up just a few times. The rearrangement joins TRBV5-1 to TRBJ2-7, with D perhaps given as TRBD1 or TRBD2 (6 bases each). CDR3 length: 14 amino acids. The V and J ends lost 2 bases and 2 bases respectively, with 11 bases between them. Germline values: CDR1 SGHRS, CDR2 YFSETQ. This CDR3 reads CASSFGGTPYEQYF. The CDR3 region has the DNA TGCGCCAGCAGCTTCGGGGGCACCCCCTACGAGCAGTACTTC.

This clonotype showed up just once. V usage is TRBV9 and J usage is TRBJ2-4; a weak D match, TRBD2 (5 bases). Trimming removed 3 bases from V and 9 bases from J, with 16 bases in between. Germline V gene sequence: CDR1 SGDLS, CDR2 YYNGEE. The CDR3 sequence is 14 residues long. CDR3 in DNA: TGTGCCAGCAGCGGGGTCATGGCTGGGAGCATTCAGTACTTC. As protein: CASSGVMAGSIQYF.

V is TRBV19 and J is TRBJ1-5, with TRBD1 matching 7 bases. Germline CDR1 and CDR2: LNHDA and SQIVND (reference sequence). Unmatched junction bases numbered 7, after V lost 6 bases and J lost 11 bases. The CDR3 is 12 residues long. For the CDR3, the DNA is TGTGCCAGTAGCCTCGACAGGGCAACCCAGCATTTT. Translation gives CASSLDRATQHF. The whole variable domain, remainder taken from reference TRBV19 and TRBJ1-5, is DGGITQSPKYLFRKEGQNVTLSCEQNLNHDAMYWYRQDPGQGLRLIYYSQIVNDFQKGDIAEGYSVSREKKESFPLTVTSAQKNPTAFYLCASSLDRATQHFGDGTRLSIL.

This clonotype was recorded many times. The V gene is TRBV27, the J gene TRBJ2-5; a weak D match, TRBD1 (5 bases). Deletions cut 5 bases from V and 2 bases from J, with 18 bases between. Germline CDR1 reads MNHEY; CDR2 reads SMNVEV (reference sequence). The length of the CDR3 is 16 residues. CDR3 in DNA: TGTGCCAGCAGTATCCTGGGGCGGTCCGTTCAAGAGACCCAGTACTTC. Translation gives CASSILGRSVQETQYF.

This clonotype showed up many times. V gene TRBV18 combines with J gene TRBJ1-1; 12 nucleotides match TRBD1. This CDR3 contains 17 residues. The V gene end was trimmed by 5 bases and the J gene end by 4 bases; junction bases not matched to a gene: 11. Germline CDR1 is KGHSH and CDR2 is LQKENI. CDR3 amino acids: CASSISGTGGRRTEAFF. The CDR3 nucleotides read TGTGCCAGCTCAATCTCCGGGACAGGGGGCCGGCGCACTGAAGCTTTCTTT.

This clonotype was counted many times. This sequence joins TRBV30 and TRBJ1-2; D unresolved. The CDR3 covers 12 residues. CDR1 and CDR2 (germline): GTSNPN, SVGIG (reference sequence). V lost 2 bases, J lost 5 bases, and 9 bases lay in between. The CDR3 region is CAWSSGAYGYTF. DNA for the CDR3: TGTGCCTGGAGTTCCGGCGCATATGGCTACACCTTC.

This clonotype was seen at least ten times. The rearrangement joins TRBV19 to TRBJ2-7; TRBD2 aligns across 7 bases. From germline, CDR1 is LNHDA and CDR2 SQIVND (reference sequence). The CDR3 spans 15 residues. The J segment lost 2 bases and the V segment lost 7 bases, leaving 11 bases of the junction unmatched. The DNA for the CDR3 is TGTGCCAGTAAGAGCACTAGCGCCGACCCCTACGAGCAGTACTTC. Protein: CASKSTSADPYEQYF.

This clonotype appeared many times. This sequence joins TRBV19 and TRBJ2-7, with D tentatively TRBD2 (6 bases). Germline CDR1 and CDR2: LNHDA and SQIVND (reference sequence). This CDR3 has 14 residues. V lost 6 bases and J 2 bases, leaving 14 bases between the germline ends. The DNA for the CDR3 is TGTGCCAGTAGGGCAGCTAGCGACCCCTACGAGCAGTACTTC. Its protein product is CASRAASDPYEQYF.

Ten or more counts support this clonotype. The chain couples TRBV11-2 to TRBJ2-2; 11 nucleotides line up with TRBD2. The CDR3 is 19 amino acids. Trimming took 4 bases from V and 2 from J; bases not matched to a gene: 12. The germline CDR1 and CDR2 sequences are SGHAT and FQNNGV. CDR3 DNA: TGTGCCAGCAGCTCCCCGGGTGATAGCGGGAGGGCCAACACCGGGGAGCTGTTTTTT. Translating it yields CASSSPGDSGRANTGELFF. The full variable domain, its missing parts supplied by reference TRBV11-2 and TRBJ2-2, is EAGVAQSPRYKIIEKRQSVAFWCNPISGHATLYWYQQILGQGPKLLIQFQNNGVVDDSQLPKDRFSAERLKGVDSTLKIQPAKLEDSAVYLCASSSPGDSGRANTGELFFGEGSRLTVL.

The chain has TRBV2 and TRBJ2-2; no clear D. The V end lost 6 bases, the J end lost 3 bases, and 11 bases lay between the germline ends. The CDR3 totals 14 residues. Germline CDR1 and CDR2: SNHLY and FYNNEI. CDR3 in DNA: TGTGCCAGCAGCCGAGACGGATACACCGGGGAGCTGTTTTTT. Protein product: CASSRDGYTGELFF. The whole variable domain, remainder taken from reference TRBV2 and TRBJ2-2, is EPEVTQTPSHQVTQMGQEVILRCVPISNHLYFYWYRQILGQKVEFLVSFYNNEISEKSEIFDDQFSVERPDGSNFTLKIRSTKLEDSAMYFCASSRDGYTGELFFGEGSRLTVL.

This clonotype was found a few times. The chain carries TRBV3-1 and TRBJ2-1; TRBD2 aligns across 7 bases. CDR1 is LGHDT, CDR2 YNNKEL, per germline (reference sequence). V lost 0 bases, J lost 9 bases, and 14 bases stayed unmatched. The CDR3 spans 17 residues. The chain's CDR3 is CASSQESRAGVKGEQFF. In nucleotides, the CDR3 is TGTGCCAGCAGCCAAGAGTCCCGCGCGGGAGTCAAGGGTGAGCAGTTCTTC.

V is TRBV3-1 and J is TRBJ1-1; tentatively, D is TRBD1 (5 bases). This CDR3 has 16 residues. The germline V gene has CDR1 LGHDT and CDR2 YNNKEL (reference sequence). Trimming removed 3 bases at V and 4 bases at J, with 18 bases between. Here the CDR3 DNA reads TGTGCCAGCAGCCAGGGGCTCGGGGGGTTGGCCACTGAAGCTTTCTTT. Translating it yields CASSQGLGGLATEAFF.

The V gene is TRBV2, the J gene TRBJ1-1; the D is unclear. The germline gives CDR1 SNHLY, CDR2 FYNNEI. The CDR3 is 11 residues long. Trimming shortened V by 5 bases and J by 8 bases, and 9 bases separated the two germline ends. CDR3 sequence: CASSLEQEAFF. CDR3 coding DNA: TGTGCCAGCAGTCTCGAGCAAGAAGCTTTCTTT.

This clonotype was found a few times. The junction differs from germline at one of its ends, possibly a read error. The gene calls are TRBV5-1 and TRBJ2-1; TRBD2 matches 8 bases. CDR3 length: 15 amino acids. CDR1 and CDR2 (germline): SGHRS, YFSETQ. This CDR3 is CASGLELAEYNEQFF. For the CDR3, the DNA is TGCGCCAGCGGCTTAGAACTAGCGGAATACAATGAGCAGTTCTTC. Complete variable domain (other parts from reference TRBV5-1 and TRBJ2-1): KAGVTQTPRYLIKTRGQQVTLSCSPISGHRSVSWYQQTPGQGLQFLFEYFSETQRNKGNFPGRFSGRQFSNSRSEMNVSTLELGDSALYLCASGLELAEYNEQFFGPGTRLTVL.

This clonotype was counted at least ten times. The genes are TRBV5-1 and TRBJ2-5; D call uncertain. The germline V gene has CDR1 SGHRS and CDR2 YFSETQ. The ends were cut back, 0 bases at V and 5 bases at J, with 11 bases in the middle. The CDR3 has 14 residues. The chain's CDR3 is CASSLESDGETQYF. CDR3 bases: TGCGCCAGCAGCTTGGAGTCCGACGGGGAGACCCAGTACTTC.

The table lists this clonotype with many counts. J is TRBJ2-1 and V is TRBV27; 8 nucleotides line up with TRBD1. Germline V lookup: CDR1 MNHEY, CDR2 SMNVEV (reference sequence). The V and J ends lost 4 bases and 4 bases, in that order; junction bases with no gene match: 12. The length of the CDR3 is 17 residues. The CDR3 sequence is CASSSGQGGSYYNEQFF. DNA for the CDR3: TGTGCCAGCAGTTCCGGACAGGGAGGTAGTTATTACAATGAGCAGTTCTTC.

This clonotype has ten or more counts. The chain recombines TRBV7-8 with TRBJ2-7, with 8 nucleotides matching TRBD2. The CDR3 spans 17 residues. Germline V lookup: CDR1 SGHVS, CDR2 FQNEAQ. Trimming removed 4 bases from V and 1 base from J; junction bases left unmatched: 12. In DNA, the CDR3 is TGTGCCAGCAGCTCTTCCCAAGGGGGACTAGATTCCTACGAGCAGTACGTC. The encoded protein is CASSSSQGGLDSYEQYV.

The table lists this clonotype with a few counts. The J gene is TRBJ2-1, the V gene TRBV20-1; 11 positions agree with TRBD2. V shed 1 base, J shed 5 bases, and the junction held 10 bases outside the gene matches. Germline CDR1 reads DFQATT; CDR2 reads SNEGSKA (reference sequence). This CDR3 region has 17 residues. Here the CDR3 reads CSARVPQTSGTNNEQFF. CDR3 DNA sequence: TGCAGTGCTAGAGTCCCCCAGACTAGCGGGACAAACAATGAGCAGTTCTTC.

This clonotype showed up many times. The rearrangement links TRBV12-3 or TRBV12-4 to TRBJ2-7; 7 bases line up with TRBD1. The CDR3 runs 18 residues. Trimming removed 0 bases from V and 0 bases from J; junction bases left unmatched: 11. CDR3 amino acids: CASSLALTDRVSSYEQYF. CDR3 coding DNA: TGTGCCAGCAGTTTAGCTCTTACCGACAGGGTGAGCTCCTACGAGCAGTACTTC.

At least ten counts were recorded for this clonotype. The J gene is TRBJ1-1, the V gene TRBV7-3; the D gene is possibly TRBD1 (6 bases). The CDR3 is 14 amino acids. With 0 bases removed from V and 8 bases from J, the gap between germline ends came to 13 bases. Looked up from germline, CDR1 is SGHTA and CDR2 is FQGTGA. The CDR3 is CASSLTSQGLEAFF. DNA for the CDR3: TGTGCCAGCAGCTTAACATCCCAGGGGCTCGAAGCTTTCTTT.

This clonotype was counted at least ten times. The CDR3 DNA follows: TGTGCCAGCAGCTTAGGGAGACCCGGGGAGCTGTTTTTT. Amino acid sequence: CASSLGRPGELFF. V is TRBV7-2 and J is TRBJ2-2; the D is unclear. The length of the CDR3 is 13 residues. Germline CDR1 SGHTA, CDR2 FQGNSA. V lost 1 base and J 6 bases, leaving 6 bases between the germline ends. The variable domain in full, with the rest retrieved from reference TRBV7-2 and TRBJ2-2, is GAGVSQSPSNKVTEKGKDVELRCDPISGHTALYWYRQSLGQGLEFLIYFQGNSAPDKSGLPSDRFSAERTGGSVSTLTIQRTQQEDSAVYLCASSLGRPGELFFGEGSRLTVL.

This clonotype has more than one count but fewer than ten. The rearrangement joins TRBV19 to TRBJ2-1; TRBD2 matches 13 bases. The CDR3 runs to 17 residues. Germline lookup yields CDR1 LNHDA and CDR2 SQIVND (reference sequence). J gave up 2 bases and V 5 bases, and 6 bases lay outside the gene matches. The CDR3 sequence is CASSPRTSGSTYNEQFF. The CDR3 DNA sequence: TGTGCCAGTAGTCCCAGGACTAGCGGGAGTACCTACAATGAGCAGTTCTTC.